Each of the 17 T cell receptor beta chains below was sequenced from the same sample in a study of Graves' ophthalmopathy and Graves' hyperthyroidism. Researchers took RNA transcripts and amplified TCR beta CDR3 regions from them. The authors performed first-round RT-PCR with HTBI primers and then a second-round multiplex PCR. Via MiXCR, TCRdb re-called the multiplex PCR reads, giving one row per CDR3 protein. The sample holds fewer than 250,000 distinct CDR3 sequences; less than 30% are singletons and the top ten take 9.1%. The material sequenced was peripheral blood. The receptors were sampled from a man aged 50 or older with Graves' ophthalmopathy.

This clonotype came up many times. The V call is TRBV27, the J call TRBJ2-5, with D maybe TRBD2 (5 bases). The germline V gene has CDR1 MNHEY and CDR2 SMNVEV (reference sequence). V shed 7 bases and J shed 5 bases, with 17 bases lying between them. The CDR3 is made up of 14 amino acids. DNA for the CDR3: TGTGCCAGCAATATACTAGGACCAGGCGAGACCCAGTACTTC. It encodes CASNILGPGETQYF.

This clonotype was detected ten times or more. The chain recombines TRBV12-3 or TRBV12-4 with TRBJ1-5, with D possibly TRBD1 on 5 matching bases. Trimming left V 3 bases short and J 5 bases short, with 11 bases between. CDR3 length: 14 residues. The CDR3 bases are TGTGCCAGCAGTTTCGAGGGACGCCATCAGCCCCAGCATTTT. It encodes CASSFEGRHQPQHF.

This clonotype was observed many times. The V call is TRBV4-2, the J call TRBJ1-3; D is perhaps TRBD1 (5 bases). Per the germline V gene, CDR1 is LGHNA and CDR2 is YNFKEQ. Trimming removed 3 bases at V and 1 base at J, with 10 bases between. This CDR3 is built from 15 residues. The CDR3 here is CASSHPQGSGNTIYF. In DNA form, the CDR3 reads TGTGCCAGCAGCCATCCCCAGGGTTCTGGAAACACCATATATTTT.

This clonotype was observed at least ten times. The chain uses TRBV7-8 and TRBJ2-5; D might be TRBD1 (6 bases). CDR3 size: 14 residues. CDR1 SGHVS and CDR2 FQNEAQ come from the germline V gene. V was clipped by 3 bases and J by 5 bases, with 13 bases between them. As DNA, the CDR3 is TGTGCCAGCAGCTTCCGGGACAACCTGGAGACCCAGTACTTC. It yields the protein CASSFRDNLETQYF. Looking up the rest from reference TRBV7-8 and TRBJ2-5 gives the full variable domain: GAGVSQSPRYKVAKRGQDVALRCDPISGHVSLFWYQQALGQGPEFLTYFQNEAQLDKSGLPSDRFFAERPEGSVSTLKIQRTQQEDSAVYLCASSFRDNLETQYFGPGTRLLVL.

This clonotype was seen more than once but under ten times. The CDR3 nucleotides read TGTGCCAGCAGTACCACAGGAGTTACGTCCTACAATGAGCAGTTCTTC. Its translation: CASSTTGVTSYNEQFF. V usage is TRBV6-1 and J usage is TRBJ2-1, with D tentatively TRBD1 (5 bases). The germline V and J ends were trimmed by 5 bases and 1 base, with 15 bases remaining between them. CDR1 MNHNS and CDR2 SASEGT come from the germline V gene. The CDR3 is made up of 16 amino acids.

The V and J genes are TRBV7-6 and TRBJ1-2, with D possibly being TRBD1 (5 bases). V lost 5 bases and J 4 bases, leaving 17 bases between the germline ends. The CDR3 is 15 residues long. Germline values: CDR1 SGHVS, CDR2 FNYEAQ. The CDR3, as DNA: TGTGCCAGCAGCCCTGGGGGGAGTCCTAGCTATGGCTACACCTTC. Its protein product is CASSPGGSPSYGYTF.

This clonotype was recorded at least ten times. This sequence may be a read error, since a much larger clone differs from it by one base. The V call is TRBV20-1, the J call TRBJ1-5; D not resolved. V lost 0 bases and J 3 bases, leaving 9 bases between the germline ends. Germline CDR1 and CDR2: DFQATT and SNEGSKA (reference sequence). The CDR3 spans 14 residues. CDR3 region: CSARDGNNNQPQHF. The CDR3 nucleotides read TGCAGTGCTAGAGATGGGAATAACAATCAGCCCCAGCATTTT.

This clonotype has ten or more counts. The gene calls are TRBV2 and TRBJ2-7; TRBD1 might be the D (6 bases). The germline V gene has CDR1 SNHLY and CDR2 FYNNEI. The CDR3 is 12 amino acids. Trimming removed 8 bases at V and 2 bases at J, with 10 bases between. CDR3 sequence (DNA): TGTGCCAGCTCAGGGGTACCCTACGAGCAGTACTTC. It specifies CASSGVPYEQYF. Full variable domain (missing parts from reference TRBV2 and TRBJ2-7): EPEVTQTPSHQVTQMGQEVILRCVPISNHLYFYWYRQILGQKVEFLVSFYNNEISEKSEIFDDQFSVERPDGSNFTLKIRSTKLEDSAMYFCASSGVPYEQYFGPGTRLTVT.

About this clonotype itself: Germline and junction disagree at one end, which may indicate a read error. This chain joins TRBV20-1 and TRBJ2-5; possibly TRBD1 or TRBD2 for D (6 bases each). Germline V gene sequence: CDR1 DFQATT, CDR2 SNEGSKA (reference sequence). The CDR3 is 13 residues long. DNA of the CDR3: TGCAGTGCTAGTTCGGACCCGGGGGCAGATTTGTGCTTC. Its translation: CSASSDPGADLCF.

Written as DNA, the CDR3 is TGTGCCAGCAGTGAATTCGCCTATGGCTACACCTTC. Its translation: CASSEFAYGYTF. The rearrangement links TRBV6-1 to TRBJ1-2; D call uncertain. This CDR3 has 12 amino acids. Trimming stripped 2 bases from V and 4 bases from J, with 5 bases between. Germline CDR1 MNHNS, CDR2 SASEGT.

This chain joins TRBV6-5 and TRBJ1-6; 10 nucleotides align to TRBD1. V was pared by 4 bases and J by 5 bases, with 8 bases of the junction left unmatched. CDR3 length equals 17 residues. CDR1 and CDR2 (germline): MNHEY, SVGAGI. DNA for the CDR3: TGTGCCAGCAGTTCGCTACCGGGGACAGGGGATAATTCACCCCTCCACTTT. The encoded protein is CASSSLPGTGDNSPLHF.

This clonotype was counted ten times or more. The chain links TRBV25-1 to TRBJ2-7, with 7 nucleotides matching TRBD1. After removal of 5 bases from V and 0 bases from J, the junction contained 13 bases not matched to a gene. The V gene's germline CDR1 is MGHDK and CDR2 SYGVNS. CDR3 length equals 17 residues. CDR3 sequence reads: CASSRPSGTASSYEQYF. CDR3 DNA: TGTGCCAGCAGTAGACCCTCCGGGACAGCTAGCTCCTACGAGCAGTACTTC.

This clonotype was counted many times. CDR3 sequence reads: CASSPPETLWGETQYF. The CDR3 DNA follows: TGTGCCAGCTCACCACCGGAGACACTCTGGGGAGAGACCCAGTACTTC. The chain joins TRBV18 to TRBJ2-5; D gene uncertain. The CDR3 contains 16 residues. Trimming removed 0 bases from V and 4 bases from J, with 15 bases in between. Per germline, CDR1 KGHSH and CDR2 LQKENI.

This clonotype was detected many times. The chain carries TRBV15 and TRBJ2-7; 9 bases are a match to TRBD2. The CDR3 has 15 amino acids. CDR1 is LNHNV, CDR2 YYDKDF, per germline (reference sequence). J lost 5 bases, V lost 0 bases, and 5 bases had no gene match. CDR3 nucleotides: TGTGCCACCAGCAGAGATGGGGGACTAGCCAACGAGCAGTACTTC. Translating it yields CATSRDGGLANEQYF.

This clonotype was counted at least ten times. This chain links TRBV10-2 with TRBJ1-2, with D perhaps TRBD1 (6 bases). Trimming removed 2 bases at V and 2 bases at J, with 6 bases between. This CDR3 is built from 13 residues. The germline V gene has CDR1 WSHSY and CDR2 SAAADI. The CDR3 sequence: CASSETGNYGYTF. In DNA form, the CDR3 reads TGCGCCAGCAGTGAGACAGGGAACTATGGCTACACCTTC.

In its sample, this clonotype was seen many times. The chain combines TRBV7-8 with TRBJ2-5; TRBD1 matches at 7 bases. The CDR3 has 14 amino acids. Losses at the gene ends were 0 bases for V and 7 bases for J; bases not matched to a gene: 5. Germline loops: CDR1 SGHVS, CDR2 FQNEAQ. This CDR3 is CASSLAKGAWTQYF. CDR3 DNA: TGTGCCAGCAGCTTAGCGAAGGGGGCTTGGACCCAGTACTTC.

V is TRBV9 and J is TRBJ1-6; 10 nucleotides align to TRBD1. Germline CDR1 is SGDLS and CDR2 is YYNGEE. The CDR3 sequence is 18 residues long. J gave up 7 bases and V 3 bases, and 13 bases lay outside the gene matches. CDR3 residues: CASSEGTGTGVPNSPLHF. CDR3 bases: TGTGCCAGCAGCGAAGGAACCGGGACAGGGGTCCCGAATTCACCCCTCCACTTT. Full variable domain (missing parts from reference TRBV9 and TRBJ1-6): DSGVTQTPKHLITATGQRVTLRCSPRSGDLSVYWYQQSLDQGLQFLIQYYNGEERAKGNILERFSAQQFPDLHSELNLSSLELGDSALYFCASSEGTGTGVPNSPLHFGNGTRLTVT.